The present TCR beta chain was sequenced within a study of T cell repertoires in cytomegalovirus infection. About this clonotype itself: Its specificity is not known.

Germline V gene lookup returns CDR1 MDHEN and CDR2 SYDVKM. The germline V and J ends were trimmed by 3 bases and 4 bases, with 13 bases remaining between them. The CDR3 contains 14 residues. Each CDR3 protein is one row after TCRdb ran MiXCR on the reads. The sample has some 590,000 distinct CDR3 sequences, over 35% seen once. This sequence was found in a human donor in good health (CMV status not recorded). Some clones in this sample may be carry-over from other donors' samples. The gene calls are TRBV28 and TRBJ2-7, with D possibly being TRBD1 (5 bases). Here the sequenced sample was cultured PBMCs, taken from culture after CMV antigen stimulation. CDR3 DNA: TGTGCCAGCAGTTTCATTGGCCAGGGTTACGAGCAGTACTTC. It codes for CASSFIGQGYEQYF.